Below, one T cell receptor beta chain is given with its context. The clone's antigen remains unknown. One base away there is no much larger clone; base qualities are not given. The trial excluded patients who had a history of autoimmune disease or who were on systemic immunosuppression. Peripheral blood for TCR sequencing was collected from all dose cohorts at baseline, on cycle 4 day 1, and on cycle 7 day 1. The samples were taken from a phase I, first-in-human, multicenter, open-label dose-escalation trial of ivuxolimab. Adults with locally advanced or metastatic melanoma, renal cell carcinoma, hepatocellular carcinoma or head and neck squamous cell carcinoma were enrolled in the trial. Before TCR sequencing, CD4+ T cells and CD8+ T cells from peripheral blood were sorted into separate populations. The CDR3 runs 16 residues from the cysteine to the phenylalanine. Only the CDR3 DNA stays, 48 bases, in frame from base 1. V is trimmed back by 4 bases and J by 8 bases, and the junction contains 12 bases that no gene match accounts for. CDR1 and CDR2 are read off the germline V gene as SGHRS and YFSETQ.

This sample was included in a study of OX40 agonist ivuxolimab in advanced cancers. With respect to the entire study: Ivuxolimab, which targeted the costimulatory receptor OX40 (CD134), was an agonistic, fully human IgG2 monoclonal antibody. Intravenous ivuxolimab was administered to patients every 2 weeks at six dose levels: 0.01, 0.1, 0.3, 1.5, 3 and 10 mg/kg. Among the 52 dose-escalation patients, about 20 had hepatocellular carcinoma, 15 or so melanoma, 9 renal cell carcinoma and 9 head and neck cancer. A male proportion of roughly 80% and a mean age of roughly 58 years, ranging from about 23 to 79, were recorded for the dose-escalation cohort. Patients were allowed to have had prior anti-PD-1, anti-PD-L1 or anti-CTLA-4 therapy, and around 43% of the dose-escalation patients had been treated with checkpoint inhibitors. Partial responses occurred in three dose-escalation patients: two with cutaneous melanoma and one with hepatocellular carcinoma. Peripheral TCRbeta sequencing was intended to test whether TCR sequence diversity was altered and clonal T-cell expansion was caused by ivuxolimab. The paper covers the monotherapy dose-escalation part of the phase I ivuxolimab trial, which included N of about 50 patients. Results the study describes overall, beyond this receptor: At doses of 0.1 to 3.0 mg/kg, clonal expansion of both CD4+ and CD8+ T cells in blood was seen between baseline and week 6. In the 0.1-3.0 mg/kg groups, partial responders had among the lowest normalized peripheral clonal expansion, particularly in CD8+ T cells. The antigen specificity of the clonally expanded peripheral T cells was not determined. After ivuxolimab, CD8+ T cells had more expanded clones than CD4+ T cells on average. Low levels of normalized T-cell clonal expansion were also seen in some nonresponding patients.

Genomic DNA was extracted from sorted cells for sequencing of the TCRbeta CDR3 region. The immunoSEQ Assay was used to sequence the TCRbeta CDR3 regions. TCRdb's version of the immuneACCESS table is confined to in-frame rearrangements and falls short of the full clone set. An unresolved V gene accounts for under half of the shortfall where checked; the remainder is of unknown origin. In all, the sample holds just under 80,000 clones, and over 75% of those were seen once. Clones ranked in the top ten supply around 0.4% of the sample. The sample in question was CD4+ or CD8+ T cells sorted from blood, obtained in a trial of the OX40 agonist ivuxolimab. The V gene is TRBV5-1 and the J gene is TRBJ2-4, with 10 central nucleotides matching TRBD1. The sequence came from an adult with an advanced solid tumor such as melanoma, head and neck, liver or kidney cancer. The base sequence is TGCGCCAGCAGCCCCGGACAGGGGGTTCCAAAAGACATTCAGTACTTC. This yields the protein CASSPGQGVPKDIQYF.